A selection of T cell receptor beta chains follows, all from one sample in a study of radiotherapy plus CTLA-4 blockade in lung cancer. The table came from immunoSEQ multiplex PCR; TCRdb's copy has only in-frame clones and leaves some out. The table lists 75,000 to 100,000 clones, 82% of them singletons. Sequenced material: peripheral blood, taken from a patient treated with radiotherapy plus ipilimumab. The receptor set was obtained from a human donor with non-small cell lung cancer who had a partial response to radiotherapy plus ipilimumab. Each CDR3 is given with its conserved first and last residue. Size tells how often a clone was seen (once, few, many) or the class of an expanded clone, and some rows leave it out.

size	V	length	CDR3
-	TRBV29-1	14	CSVWGGAPGSEQFF
-	TRBV21-1	13	CASRGGRYNEQFF
-	TRBV2	15	CASSAGGQGLGEQYF
-	TRBV11-2	16	CASSLPRGQGLVEQYF
-	TRBV6-1	13	CASNQGAVTEAFF
-	TRBV28	19	CASSLRLGGTSSPRDTQYF
-	TRBV7-8	15	CASSLAFQGGTEAFF
-	TRBV19	15	CASSIKGQGRNEQFF
-	TRBV5-1	14	CASSPGTGKQPQHF
few	TRBV4-1	16	CASSHPQGATGNTIYF
-	TRBV7-8	15	CASSLAQGPNYGYTF
-	TRBV29-1	15	CSLGGDRGPQETQYF
-	TRBV4-2	17	CASSQRARLAGQETQYF
-	TRBV6-6	15	CASSPDSQLTDTQYF
-	TRBV4-2	15	CASSQDQGRGDTQYF
few	TRBV19	16	CASSFLPGQAYNGYTF
-	TRBV7-2	17	CASSLIGGRGFSYEQYF